These 16 T cell receptor beta chains came from one sample sequenced in a study of blood T cell repertoires in COVID-19. The data were produced by immunoSEQ multiplex PCR, yet TCRdb's version contains in-frame clones alone and is incomplete. The table records under 200,000 clones, around 77% of them present only once. Sample: peripheral blood. These receptors were collected from a man between 65 and 79 years old with acute or convalescent COVID-19.

This chain uses TRBV6-5 with TRBJ1-3; 8 positions agree with TRBD1. Germline trimming cut 0 bases from V and 1 base from J; bases unmatched to any gene: 2. Germline V CDR1 and CDR2: MNHEY, SVGAGI. This CDR3 is 16 amino acids long. CDR3 amino acids: CASSYSTGASGNTIYF. The CDR3 DNA reads as TGTGCCAGCAGTTACTCGACAGGGGCGTCTGGAAACACCATATATTTT.

This clone was found once. The rearrangement links TRBV27 to TRBJ1-6, with 7 bases lining up with TRBD1. CDR1 and CDR2 (germline): MNHEY, SMNVEV (reference sequence). V lost 2 bases to trimming and J lost 4 bases; unmatched junction nucleotides: 5. The CDR3 length is 16 residues. The CDR3 DNA follows: TGTGCCAGCAGTTTAAGCCCGGGACAGTATAATTCACCCCTCCACTTT. Translating it yields CASSLSPGQYNSPLHF.

The chain carries TRBV19 and TRBJ1-5; 7 bases line up with TRBD1. V gave up 3 bases and J gave up 0 bases; unmatched junction bases: 2. The CDR3 is made up of 15 amino acids. Per the germline V gene, CDR1 is LNHDA and CDR2 is SQIVND (reference sequence). The CDR3 region has the DNA TGTGCCAGTAGTATTGGGACAGCTAGCAATCAGCCCCAGCATTTT. This translates into CASSIGTASNQPQHF.

In its sample, this clone was seen a few times. The chain combines TRBV4-2 with TRBJ1-2; D is uncertain. This CDR3 comprises 14 residues. The V end lost 0 bases, the J end lost 6 bases, and 11 bases lay between the germline ends. Germline CDR1 LGHNA, CDR2 YNFKEQ. The CDR3, as DNA: TGTGCCAGCAGCCAAGATGGAGGGCTGGATGGCTACACCTTC. Protein product: CASSQDGGLDGYTF.

CDR3 DNA: TGTGCCAGCTCACCACCGGCGAACCAGAGGACTGAAGCTTTCTTT. This encodes CASSPPANQRTEAFF. V is TRBV18 and J is TRBJ1-1; no firm D call. This CDR3 has 15 amino acids. V lost 0 bases and J lost 5, with 13 bases in between. Germline V lookup: CDR1 KGHSH, CDR2 LQKENI.

V and J are TRBV4-2 and TRBJ2-5; 9 nucleotides match TRBD2. Trimming removed 1 base from V and 4 bases from J; junction bases left unmatched: 7. The V gene's germline CDR1 is LGHNA and CDR2 YNFKEQ. This CDR3 region has 16 residues. The CDR3 loop reads CASSQGLSGSSETQYF. The CDR3 DNA reads as TGTGCCAGCAGCCAAGGGCTTAGCGGGAGTTCAGAGACCCAGTACTTC.

The genes are TRBV19 and TRBJ2-5; TRBD2 matches 10 bases. The CDR3 spans 18 residues. The V gene end was trimmed by 6 bases and the J gene end by 2 bases; junction bases not matched to a gene: 15. Germline CDR1 is LNHDA and CDR2 is SQIVND (reference sequence). CDR3 amino acids: CASSKTAWASGSQETQYF. The CDR3 bases are TGTGCCAGTAGCAAGACGGCTTGGGCTAGCGGGAGTCAAGAGACCCAGTACTTC.

This clone was recorded a few times. The chain has TRBV19 and TRBJ1-5; D is undetermined. The ends were cut back, 0 bases at V and 5 bases at J, with 5 bases in the middle. Per germline, CDR1 LNHDA and CDR2 SQIVND (reference sequence). CDR3 size: 13 residues. CDR3 nucleotides: TGTGCCAGTAGTATAGATTCGTATCAGCCCCAGCATTTT. Encoded protein: CASSIDSYQPQHF.

The chain links TRBV18 to TRBJ2-5, with a weak D call TRBD1 (5 bases). The length of the CDR3 is 14 residues. Per germline, CDR1 KGHSH and CDR2 LQKENI. V was shortened by 5 bases and J by 4 bases, with 14 bases between the two germline ends. CDR3 nucleotides: TGTGCCAGCTCAACAAGGGGTGGTTCAGAGACCCAGTACTTC. Its protein product is CASSTRGGSETQYF.

V usage is TRBV19 and J usage is TRBJ2-3; the match to TRBD2 covers 14 bases. The V gene end was trimmed by 6 bases and the J gene end by 4 bases; junction bases not matched to a gene: 12. Germline V gene sequence: CDR1 LNHDA, CDR2 SQIVND (reference sequence). The CDR3 length is 18 residues. In DNA form, the CDR3 reads TGTGCCAGTAGGGACCGGCCAGGGACTAGCGGGAGTGCAGATACGCAGTATTTT. Amino acid sequence: CASRDRPGTSGSADTQYF. Filled out from reference TRBV19 and TRBJ2-3, the complete variable domain reads DGGITQSPKYLFRKEGQNVTLSCEQNLNHDAMYWYRQDPGQGLRLIYYSQIVNDFQKGDIAEGYSVSREKKESFPLTVTSAQKNPTAFYLCASRDRPGTSGSADTQYFGPGTRLTVL.

The chain combines TRBV10-3 with TRBJ2-5; perhaps TRBD2 as D (5 bases). V lost 0 bases and J 2 bases, leaving 16 bases between the germline ends. Germline CDR1 and CDR2: ENHRY and SYGVKD. There are 17 residues in the CDR3. The CDR3 bases are TGTGCCATCAGTGAGTCAAGAGTAGCGAAAGAACAAGAGACCCAGTACTTC. This codes for CAISESRVAKEQETQYF.

In this sample, this clone turned up a few times. This rearrangement joins TRBV27 to TRBJ2-7; D might be TRBD2 (5 bases). The CDR3 spans 16 residues. Germline V gene data show CDR1 as MNHEY and CDR2 as SMNVEV (reference sequence). Trimming left V 6 bases short and J 0 bases short, with 18 bases between. The CDR3 DNA follows: TGTGCCAGCAGAGGAACCGGACTGCCCCGCTCCTACGAGCAGTACTTC. Translation: CASRGTGLPRSYEQYF.

The chain recombines TRBV5-5 with TRBJ2-5, with 13 bases aligning to TRBD2. Trimming at V came to 4 bases and at J to 5 bases, leaving 8 bases not matched to a gene. Looked up from germline, CDR1 is SGHKS and CDR2 is YYEKEE (reference sequence). CDR3 size: 16 residues. Here the CDR3 DNA reads TGTGCCAGCAGCCCACTAGCGGGGGGGCCTGGGGAGACCCAGTACTTC. This encodes CASSPLAGGPGETQYF.

This clone showed up many times. V gene TRBV5-6 combines with J gene TRBJ1-2, with TRBD1 matching over 9 bases. V gave up 0 bases and J gave up 8 bases; unmatched junction bases: 11. The CDR3 spans 16 residues. Germline CDR1 is SGHDT and CDR2 is YYEEEE. CDR3 loop: CASSLVSLQGAGGYTF. As DNA, the CDR3 is TGTGCCAGCAGCTTGGTTTCCCTACAGGGGGCAGGAGGCTACACCTTC.

V usage is TRBV12-3 or TRBV12-4 and J usage is TRBJ2-7; possibly TRBD1 for D (5 bases). V lost 4 bases and J 5 bases, leaving 6 bases between the germline ends. The CDR3 runs to 11 residues. This CDR3 is CASSSGNEQYF. The DNA for the CDR3 is TGTGCCAGCAGTTCAGGGAACGAGCAGTACTTC.

This clone was picked up a small number of times. The chain is built from TRBV14 and TRBJ2-7; D may be TRBD1 (5 bases). V was cut by 0 bases and J by 3 bases, with 9 bases left in between. The CDR3 loop spans 14 amino acids. The germline V gene has CDR1 SGHDN and CDR2 FVKESK. As DNA, the CDR3 is TGTGCCAGCAGCCAAGATCGAGACAGCTACGAGCAGTACTTC. Its protein is CASSQDRDSYEQYF.